This paragraph covers one TCR beta chain sequence. In germline, CDR1 is LGHNA, CDR2 YSLEER. This CDR3 is 20 amino acids long. V shed 0 bases, J shed 7 bases, and the junction held 16 bases outside the gene matches. This sample was taken from a study of shared clonotypes between healthy human individuals. Study in general: The composition of the donors was a couple of women and three men aged 18 to 49.

Measured with immunoSEQ multiplex PCR; TCRdb has only the in-frame clones, and not every one. The sample lists millions of clones; roughly 92% were seen once. The rearrangement links TRBV4-3 to TRBJ1-4; 11 bases are a match to TRBD1. The receptor comes from a man between 18 and 29 years old in good health. The sequenced sample consisted of naive CD4+ T cells sorted from blood. This sample's subset: CD45RA+ positively selected. The CDR3 nucleotides are TGCGCCAGCAGCCAAGAAGGACAGGGGGCCGGGAGTGAAAGGCGTGAAAAACTGTTTTTT. Protein sequence: CASSQEGQGAGSERREKLFF.